This TCR beta chain was identified during a study of blood T cell repertoires in COVID-19. The repertoire was sequenced with immunoSEQ multiplex PCR; TCRdb's copy has only in-frame clones and lacks some. The table includes more than 300,000 clones, roughly nine tenths detected once. Cohorts were determined from participant-reported clinical history. A COVID-19 case had been met by exposed participants during the 2 weeks before study entry. CDR1 is LGHDT and CDR2 is YNNKEL in the germline V gene (reference sequence). Trimming removed 1 base at V and 6 bases at J, with 12 bases between. The CDR3 extends over 15 amino acids.

This chain links TRBV3-1 (or the pseudogene TRBV3-2) with TRBJ1-4; no clear D. The specimen was PBMCs or T cells enriched from blood (not recorded which). The sequence came from a woman aged 25 to 45 who had been exposed to COVID-19. As DNA, the CDR3 is TGTGCCAGCAGCCAAGCGGGAGGTAGGGATGAAAAACTGTTTTTT. It encodes CASSQAGGRDEKLFF.